One and the same sample provided the 8 T cell receptor beta chains below, sequenced in a study of cytomegalovirus exposure and HLA in healthy donors. PCR involved 60 Vbeta and 13 Jbeta primers. Measured with immunoSEQ multiplex PCR; TCRdb has only the in-frame clones, and not every one. The sample shows some 71,000 clones, around 76% of them seen only once. Sequencing was carried out using PBMCs. The receptors originated from a woman between 25 and 40 years old in good health and CMV-seropositive.

V and J are TRBV7-7 and TRBJ2-5; possibly TRBD1 for D (5 bases). This CDR3 spans 14 amino acids. V was trimmed by 3 bases and J by 5 bases, leaving 13 bases between them. Germline CDR1 reads SSHAT; CDR2 reads FNYEAQ (reference sequence). CDR3 DNA: TGTGCCAGCAGCTTTGGGGCCCCGTCGGAGACCCAGTACTTC. Amino acids: CASSFGAPSETQYF.

This clone has a single count. The gene calls are TRBV27 and TRBJ2-7; TRBD2 is a possible D gene (5 bases). Trimming removed 3 bases from V and 0 bases from J, with 9 bases in between. The CDR3 sequence is 14 residues long. Germline-derived CDR1 and CDR2 are MNHEY and SMNVEV (reference sequence). CDR3 region: CASSFGLSSYEQYF. DNA of the CDR3: TGTGCCAGCAGTTTCGGACTGAGCTCCTACGAGCAGTACTTC.

The chain combines TRBV15 with TRBJ1-1; D ambiguous. Germline values: CDR1 LNHNV, CDR2 YYDKDF (reference sequence). V shed 1 base and J shed 5 bases, with 8 bases lying between them. This CDR3 is built from 13 residues. The DNA of the CDR3 is TGTGCCACCAGCAGAGTCGCGCGGACTGAAGCTTTCTTT. Translated, it gives CATSRVARTEAFF. Variable domain in full (rest from reference TRBV15 and TRBJ1-1): DAMVIQNPRYQVTQFGKPVTLSCSQTLNHNVMYWYQQKSSQAPKLLFHYYDKDFNNEADTPDNFQSRRPNTSFCFLDIRSPGLGDTAMYLCATSRVARTEAFFGQGTRLTVV.

The table lists this clone with a few counts. This chain connects TRBV30 to TRBJ2-2; TRBD1 agrees at 7 bases. Germline trimming cut 7 bases from V and 1 base from J; bases unmatched to any gene: 6. This CDR3 is built from 14 residues. Germline V gene lookup returns CDR1 GTSNPN and CDR2 SVGIG (reference sequence). This chain's CDR3 is CASNRGLNTGELFF. The CDR3 DNA sequence: TGTGCCTCGAACAGGGGCCTGAACACCGGGGAGCTGTTTTTT.

Comments on this clone: Different DNA sequences within this sample yield the same CDR3. J is TRBJ1-5 and V is TRBV5-1, with D perhaps matching TRBD1 (5 bases). This CDR3 region has 14 residues. Germline V gene data show CDR1 as SGHRS and CDR2 as YFSETQ. Trimming left V 2 bases short and J 0 bases short, with 6 bases between. The CDR3 is CASSFGGSNQPQHF. The CDR3 region has the DNA TGCGCCAGCAGCTTCGGGGGTAGCAATCAGCCCCAGCATTTT.

This clone was recorded once. The chain joins TRBV7-9 to TRBJ1-1, with D hard to call. Germline V gives CDR1 SEHNR, CDR2 FQNEAQ (reference sequence). The germline V and J ends were trimmed by 1 base and 10 bases, with 10 bases remaining between them. This CDR3 spans 12 amino acids. The CDR3 DNA follows: TGTGCCAGCAGCTTAGTGGGGAGAGGAGCTTTCTTT. Amino acids: CASSLVGRGAFF.

There are a few counts of this clone. V is TRBV4-2 and J is TRBJ2-5; 7 positions agree with TRBD2. V shed 4 bases and J 4 bases; nucleotides not matched to a gene: 9. The germline CDR1 and CDR2 sequences are LGHNA and YNFKEQ. The CDR3 is 15 residues long. CDR3: CASSPAGGRGETQYF. The CDR3 region has the DNA TGTGCCAGCAGCCCGGCCGGCGGGAGAGGAGAGACCCAGTACTTC.

This clone was counted between two and nine times. The chain carries TRBV28 and TRBJ1-5; D may be TRBD1 (6 bases). The CDR3 totals 15 residues. Germline CDR1 is MDHEN and CDR2 is SYDVKM. V was trimmed by 6 bases and J by 3 bases, leaving 15 bases between them. In DNA, the CDR3 is TGTGCCAGCAGCAAGACAGGCCATAACAATCAGCCCCAGCATTTT. Translation: CASSKTGHNNQPQHF. Using reference TRBV28 and TRBJ1-5 for the parts outside the CDR3, the full variable domain is DVKVTQSSRYLVKRTGEKVFLECVQDMDHENMFWYRQDPGLGLRLIYFSYDVKMKEKGDIPEGYSVSREKKERFSLILESASTNQTSMYLCASSKTGHNNQPQHFGDGTRLSIL.